This T cell receptor (beta chain) stems from a study of STAT5B mutations in CD4+ large granular lymphocyte leukemia. The protocol was immunoSEQ multiplex PCR, while the TCRdb copy is restricted to in-frame clones and leaves out a portion. In the table there are more than 20,000 clones, under 90% of which are singletons. Sequenced: CD4+ T cells from blood buffy coats. The origin of this receptor is a human donor in good health.

In DNA, the CDR3 is TGTGCCAGCAGCCAGGACAGGGTGAAGCAGTTCTTC. Its protein is CASSQDRVKQFF. This chain links TRBV11-2 with TRBJ2-1, with TRBD1 identical over 8 bases. CDR3 length equals 12 residues. Looked up from germline, CDR1 is SGHAT and CDR2 is FQNNGV. The V and J ends lost 5 bases and 11 bases, in that order; junction bases with no gene match: 5. Together with reference TRBV11-2 and TRBJ2-1, the CDR3 gives the full variable domain: EAGVAQSPRYKIIEKRQSVAFWCNPISGHATLYWYQQILGQGPKLLIQFQNNGVVDDSQLPKDRFSAERLKGVDSTLKIQPAKLEDSAVYLCASSQDRVKQFFGPGTRLTVL.